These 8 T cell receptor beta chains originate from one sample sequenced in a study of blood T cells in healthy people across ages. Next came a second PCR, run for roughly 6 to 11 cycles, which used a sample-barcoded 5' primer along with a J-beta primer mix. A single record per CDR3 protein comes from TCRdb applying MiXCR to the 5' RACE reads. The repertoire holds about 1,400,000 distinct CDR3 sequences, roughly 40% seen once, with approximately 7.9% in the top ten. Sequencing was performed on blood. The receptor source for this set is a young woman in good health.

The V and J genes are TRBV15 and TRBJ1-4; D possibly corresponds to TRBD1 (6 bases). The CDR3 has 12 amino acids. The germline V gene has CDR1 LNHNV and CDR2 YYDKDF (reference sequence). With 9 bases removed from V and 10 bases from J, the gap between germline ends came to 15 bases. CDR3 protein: CATAIGQSKLFF. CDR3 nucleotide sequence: TGTGCCACTGCGATCGGACAGTCAAAACTGTTTTTT.

Here the CDR3 reads CASSLGLAAGQFF. The CDR3 DNA follows: TGTGCCAGCAGTTTAGGACTAGCGGCCGGGCAGTTCTTC. V and J are TRBV12-3 or TRBV12-4 and TRBJ2-1, with TRBD2 matching over 9 bases. The trim removed 1 base at V and 12 bases at J, leaving 4 bases unmatched. The CDR3 is made up of 13 amino acids.

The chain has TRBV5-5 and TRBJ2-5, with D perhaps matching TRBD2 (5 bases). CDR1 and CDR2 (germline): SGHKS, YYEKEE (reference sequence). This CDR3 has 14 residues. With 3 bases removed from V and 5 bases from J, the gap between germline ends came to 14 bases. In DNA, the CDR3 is TGTGCCAGCAGCTGGGGAGCCGGTATGGAGACCCAGTACTTC. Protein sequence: CASSWGAGMETQYF.

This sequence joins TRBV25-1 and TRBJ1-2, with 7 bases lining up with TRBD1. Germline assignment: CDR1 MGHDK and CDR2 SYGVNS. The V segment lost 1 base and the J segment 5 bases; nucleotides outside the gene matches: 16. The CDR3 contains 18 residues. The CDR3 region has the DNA TGTGCCAGCAGTGAATCGCCAGGATCTGGGGCAGGGGGGTATGGCTACACCTTC. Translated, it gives CASSESPGSGAGGYGYTF.

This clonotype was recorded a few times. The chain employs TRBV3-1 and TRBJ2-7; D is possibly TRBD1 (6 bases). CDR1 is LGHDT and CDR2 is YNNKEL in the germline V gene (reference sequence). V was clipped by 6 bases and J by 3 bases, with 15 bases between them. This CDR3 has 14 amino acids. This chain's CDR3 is CASSSGDNFYEQYF. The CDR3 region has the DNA TGTGCCAGCAGTTCAGGGGACAATTTCTACGAGCAGTACTTC.

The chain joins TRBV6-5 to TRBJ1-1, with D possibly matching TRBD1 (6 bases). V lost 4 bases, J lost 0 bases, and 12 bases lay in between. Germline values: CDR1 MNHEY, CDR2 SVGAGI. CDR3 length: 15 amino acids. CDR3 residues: CASSSDSFMNTEAFF. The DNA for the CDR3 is TGTGCCAGCAGTTCGGACAGTTTCATGAACACTGAAGCTTTCTTT.

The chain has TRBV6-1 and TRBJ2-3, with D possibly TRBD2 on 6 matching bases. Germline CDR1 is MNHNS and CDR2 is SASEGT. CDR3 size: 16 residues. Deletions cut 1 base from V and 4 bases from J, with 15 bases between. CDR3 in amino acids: CASSEGAGRFADTQYF. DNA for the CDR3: TGTGCCAGCAGTGAAGGGGCGGGGAGGTTCGCAGATACGCAGTATTTT.

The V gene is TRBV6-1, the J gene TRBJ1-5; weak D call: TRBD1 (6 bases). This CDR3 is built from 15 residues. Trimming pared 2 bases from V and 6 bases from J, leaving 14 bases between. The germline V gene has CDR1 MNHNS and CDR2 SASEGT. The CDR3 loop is CASSETAGEAQPQHF. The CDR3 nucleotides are TGTGCCAGCAGTGAAACGGCAGGGGAGGCTCAGCCCCAGCATTTT.